This record concerns one T cell receptor (beta chain) sequence. Germline lookup yields CDR1 MNHNS and CDR2 SASEGT. The CDR3 is 15 amino acids. V lost 7 bases to trimming and J lost 2 bases, with 17 bases between them. Random hexamers were used to reverse transcribe an amount of roughly 0.5 to 1 ug RNA. TCRdb ran MiXCR on the immunoSEQ multiplex PCR reads and lists one entry per CDR3 protein. The sample comprises 200,000 or so distinct CDR3 sequences, about 94% of which are singletons, and approximately 0.088% rests with the top ten. These data belong to a study of CD8 T cells in Susac syndrome. The sequenced target, TCR beta, came from blood CD8+ and CD4+ T cells. While CD8+ and CD4+ T cells were isolated negatively, TEMRA cells were enriched by FACS.

The sequence derives from a human donor with multiple sclerosis. The sequenced sample consisted of CD4+ T cells from PBMCs. J is TRBJ2-5 and V is TRBV6-1; D possibly corresponds to TRBD2 (6 bases). The CDR3 protein is CASTVGLGDQETQYF. In DNA, the CDR3 is TGTGCCAGCACTGTGGGACTCGGGGATCAAGAGACCCAGTACTTC.